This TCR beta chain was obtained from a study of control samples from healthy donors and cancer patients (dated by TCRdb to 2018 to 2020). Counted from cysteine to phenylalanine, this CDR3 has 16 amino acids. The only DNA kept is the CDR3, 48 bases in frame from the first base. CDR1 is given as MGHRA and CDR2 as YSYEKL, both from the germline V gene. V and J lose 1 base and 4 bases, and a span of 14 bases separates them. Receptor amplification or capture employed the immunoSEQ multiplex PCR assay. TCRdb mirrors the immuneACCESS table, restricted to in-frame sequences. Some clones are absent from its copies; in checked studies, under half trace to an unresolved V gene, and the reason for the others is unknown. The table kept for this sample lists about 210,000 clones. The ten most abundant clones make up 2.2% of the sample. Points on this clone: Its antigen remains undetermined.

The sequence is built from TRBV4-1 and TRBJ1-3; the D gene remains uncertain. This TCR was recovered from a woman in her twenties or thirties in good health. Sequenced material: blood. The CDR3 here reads CASSQGSRFGGNTIYF. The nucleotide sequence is TGCGCCAGCAGCCAAGGATCCAGGTTCGGGGGAAACACCATATATTTT.